The present entry profiles one TCR beta chain with its context. Its antigen remains unidentified. Donors uniformly comprised healthy Caucasians. The CDR3 is made up of 15 amino acids. Germline CDR1 is DFQATT and CDR2 is SNEGSKA (reference sequence). V was pared by 4 bases and J by 7 bases, with 13 bases of the junction left unmatched. The data were taken from a study of identical twins. General study points: Cord blood beta clonotypes present at high abundance carried fewer insertions; no such pattern appeared in memory repertoires.

Via MiXCR, TCRdb re-called the 5' RACE reads, giving one row per CDR3 protein. The data show around 1.7 million distinct CDR3 sequences, about 30% seen once. This TCR derives from a newborn girl in good health. V and J are TRBV20-1 and TRBJ2-7; TRBD2 agrees at 10 bases. The sample comprised cord blood. CDR3 nucleotides: TGCAGTGCTACCCCAGCTAGCGGGAGACGGGATGAGCAGTACTTC. Protein sequence: CSATPASGRRDEQYF.